This T cell receptor beta chain was captured by sequencing in a study of T cell responses to AZD1222 COVID-19 vaccine. Points from the study as a whole: Samples come after the peak T cell response, not at day 14. At 160-218 and 743-854, vaccine-associated CD4 TCRs were dominant, and they spanned spike. The breadth and depth of Spike-specific TCRs increased once two AZD1222 doses had been given.

TCRdb keeps only in-frame clones here, not all; method: immunoSEQ multiplex PCR. The sample lists approximately 150,000 clones; 75% to 90% were seen once. As to this clone: No antigen is known for it.

The source of this sequence is an adult in good health. The source material was peripheral blood, sampled on day 0 of AZD1222 vaccination.

CDR3 in DNA: TGTGCCAGCAGCCAAAGGGACAGGGTAGCACCCCTCCACTTT. This codes for CASSQRDRVAPLHF. This chain links TRBV3-1 (or the pseudogene TRBV3-2) with TRBJ1-6; 9 positions agree with TRBD1. Germline V gene sequence: CDR1 LGHDT, CDR2 YNNKEL (reference sequence). This CDR3 is 14 amino acids long. V lost 2 bases and J lost 11; bases outside the gene matches: 4.